This passage covers 14 T cell receptor beta chains from one sample sequenced in a study of T-cell reconstitution after alpha-beta-depleted transplantation in children. Preparation of the TCRbeta library involved a method that used unique molecular identifiers. One entry per CDR3 protein results from TCRdb running MiXCR on the PCR reads. The sample has around 450,000 distinct CDR3 sequences; over 9.5% are singletons. The source material was PBMCs, sampled before TCRalphabeta/CD19-depleted stem cell transplant. The receptors were sampled from a child aged 2 to 15 with inherited bone marrow failure, due to receive a stem cell transplant.

In this sample, this clonotype turned up many times. This chain uses TRBV5-1 with TRBJ1-5; 11 bases map to TRBD1. The CDR3 has 19 amino acids. CDR1 is SGHRS and CDR2 is YFSETQ in the germline V gene. Germline trimming cut 0 bases from V and 0 bases from J; bases unmatched to any gene: 8. The CDR3 sequence is CASSLGPRDRGYSNQPQHF. CDR3 nucleotides: TGCGCCAGCAGCTTGGGACCCAGGGACAGGGGGTATAGCAATCAGCCCCAGCATTTT.

This clonotype was found many times. The chain couples TRBV7-9 to TRBJ2-7; TRBD1 agrees at 9 bases. In germline, CDR1 is SEHNR, CDR2 FQNEAQ (reference sequence). The CDR3 is 16 amino acids. The V segment lost 3 bases and the J segment 5 bases; nucleotides outside the gene matches: 11. For the CDR3, the DNA is TGTGCCAGCAGCTTTAAGGCCGGGACAGGGAGCAACGAGCAGTACTTC. Its translation: CASSFKAGTGSNEQYF.

Only a few counts were recorded for this clonotype. This chain uses TRBV28 with TRBJ2-3; 9 positions agree with TRBD1. Germline V gives CDR1 MDHEN, CDR2 SYDVKM. The V and J ends lost 6 bases and 0 bases, in that order; junction bases with no gene match: 10. CDR3 length equals 17 residues. CDR3 coding DNA: TGTGCCAGCAGATCTGGACAGGGGACCACTAGCACAGATACGCAGTATTTT. Protein: CASRSGQGTTSTDTQYF.

The chain is built from TRBV7-2 and TRBJ1-5; D is unclear. V was trimmed by 2 bases and J by 2 bases, leaving 16 bases between them. Germline V lookup: CDR1 SGHTA, CDR2 FQGNSA. CDR3 size: 17 residues. The CDR3 DNA reads as TGTGCCAGCAGCTTAAGTCATGGCGGGGTGGGCAATCAGCCCCAGCATTTT. It encodes CASSLSHGGVGNQPQHF.

This clonotype showed up just a few times. The V call is TRBV19, the J call TRBJ2-1; 7 bases are a match to TRBD1. CDR3 size: 14 residues. Looked up from germline, CDR1 is LNHDA and CDR2 is SQIVND (reference sequence). The V gene end was trimmed by 5 bases and the J gene end by 7 bases; junction bases not matched to a gene: 8. This CDR3 is CASSPPDRSNEQFF. The CDR3 nucleotides are TGTGCCAGTAGTCCCCCGGACAGGTCGAATGAGCAGTTCTTC.

The rearrangement joins TRBV5-1 to TRBJ2-3, with 8 bases lining up with TRBD2. CDR3 length: 15 residues. The germline V gene encodes CDR1 SGHRS and CDR2 YFSETQ. Losses at the gene ends were 6 bases for V and 6 bases for J; bases not matched to a gene: 12. CDR3 DNA sequence: TGCGCCAGCACCTTAATAGCGGGGCCTGATGATACGCAGTATTTT. Its translation: CASTLIAGPDDTQYF.

The chain combines TRBV4-3 with TRBJ2-7; a weak D match, TRBD2 (6 bases). CDR1 LGHNA and CDR2 YSLEER come from the germline V gene. The CDR3 runs to 15 residues. Trimming stripped 4 bases from V and 2 bases from J, with 15 bases between. Here the CDR3 DNA reads TGCGCCAGCAGCCTTGGGACGGAGGGCCCCTACGAGCAGTACTTC. It codes for CASSLGTEGPYEQYF.

The rearrangement uses TRBV6-1 and TRBJ2-7; the D gene could be TRBD1 or TRBD2 (5 bases each). CDR1 and CDR2 (germline): MNHNS, SASEGT. Trimming left V 6 bases short and J 10 bases short, with 19 bases between. CDR3 length: 13 amino acids. The CDR3 region has the DNA TGTGCCAGCAGCGACGGGGCAGCGATCTACCAGTACTTC. Its protein is CASSDGAAIYQYF.

This clonotype has a count of ten or more. The chain is built from TRBV5-1 and TRBJ2-7, with D perhaps matching TRBD1 or TRBD2 (5 bases each). Germline CDR1 is SGHRS and CDR2 is YFSETQ. Trimming removed 9 bases from V and 3 bases from J, with 16 bases in between. This CDR3 is 13 amino acids long. CDR3: CATSRDPDYEQYF. The CDR3 nucleotides read TGCGCCACATCCCGGGACCCAGACTACGAGCAGTACTTC.

This clonotype has a handful of counts. The rearrangement links TRBV9 to TRBJ2-2; D unclear. The germline gives CDR1 SGDLS, CDR2 YYNGEE. With 0 bases removed from V and 1 base from J, the gap between germline ends came to 7 bases. This CDR3 is built from 15 residues. The CDR3: CASSVAPQNTGELFF. The CDR3 DNA is TGTGCCAGCAGCGTAGCTCCCCAGAACACCGGGGAGCTGTTTTTT.

The rearrangement joins TRBV23-1 to TRBJ2-1, with 14 bases fitting TRBD2. TRBV23-1 is an ORF for which the function is uncertain. Trimming at V came to 0 bases and at J to 7 bases, leaving 11 bases not matched to a gene. CDR3 length equals 19 residues. The CDR3, as DNA: TGCGCCAGCAGTCAATCGGGAACCGGGACTAGCGGGAGAAGGAATGAGCAGTTCTTC. It is translated as CASSQSGTGTSGRRNEQFF.

The chain combines TRBV3-1 with TRBJ2-6; 14 nucleotides align to TRBD2. The CDR3 consists of 19 residues. Germline CDR1 LGHDT, CDR2 YNNKEL (reference sequence). DNA of the CDR3: TGTACCATCTCCCCTTTGGGGACTAGCGGGAGCCGTGGGGCCAACGTCCTGACTTTC. Translation gives CTISPLGTSGSRGANVLTF.

This clonotype was picked up a small number of times. V gene TRBV2 combines with J gene TRBJ1-6; TRBD1 agrees at 9 bases. Germline CDR1 reads SNHLY; CDR2 reads FYNNEI. CDR3 length equals 16 residues. V shed 3 bases and J 4 bases; nucleotides not matched to a gene: 4. This CDR3 reads CASSEDRGAYNSPLHF. CDR3 bases: TGTGCCAGCAGTGAGGACAGGGGCGCTTATAATTCACCCCTCCACTTT.

In this sample, this clonotype turned up many times. V and J are TRBV12-3 or TRBV12-4 and TRBJ1-4; perhaps TRBD1 as D (6 bases). The CDR3 runs to 14 residues. Deletions cut 3 bases from V and 8 bases from J, with 13 bases between. The CDR3 DNA reads TGTGCCAGCAGTTTCCTAAGACAGGAAGAAAAACTGTTTTTT. Protein sequence: CASSFLRQEEKLFF.